A single sample is the source of the 5 T cell receptor beta chains below, sequenced in a study of identical twins. TCRdb reanalysed the 5' RACE reads using MiXCR and keeps one entry per CDR3 protein. The table has 1.5 million to 2 million distinct CDR3 sequences, 32% seen once. Sequenced sample: cord blood. All receptors come from a newborn girl in good health.

The rearrangement joins TRBV21-1 to TRBJ1-5. TRBV21-1 is noted as a pseudogene. The CDR3 is made up of 14 amino acids. The DNA of the CDR3 is TGTGCCAGCAGCACCAGGGAGGGAAATCAGCCCCAGCATTTT. Translated: CASSTREGNQPQHF.

The chain has TRBV10-3 and TRBJ2-3; D might be TRBD2 (6 bases). CDR3 length: 14 amino acids. CDR1 is ENHRY and CDR2 is SYGVKD in the germline V gene. The V gene lost 6 bases and the J gene lost 0 bases, with 10 bases spanning the gap. CDR3 sequence: CAIRVAASTDTQYF. The CDR3, as DNA: TGTGCCATCAGGGTAGCGGCTAGCACAGATACGCAGTATTTT.

This clonotype was detected only a few times. The V call is TRBV20-1, the J call TRBJ1-2; D may be TRBD1 (5 bases). CDR3 length: 13 amino acids. Germline lookup yields CDR1 DFQATT and CDR2 SNEGSKA (reference sequence). Trimming took off 5 bases at V and 3 bases at J, with 13 bases between the two ends. The CDR3 nucleotides are TGCAGTGCTCCAGGGCGGGTAGACTATGGCTACACCTTC. Translation: CSAPGRVDYGYTF.

The J gene is TRBJ2-4, the V gene TRBV29-1; TRBD1 aligns across 7 bases. CDR3 length: 13 residues. CDR1 and CDR2 from the germline V gene are SQVTM and ANQGSEA. Trimming cost V 6 bases and J 1 base; bases outside gene matches: 3. The CDR3 DNA reads TGCAGCGTGTTACAGGGGGCCAAAAACATTCAGTACTTC. Amino acids: CSVLQGAKNIQYF. Variable domain in full (rest from reference TRBV29-1 and TRBJ2-4): SAVISQKPSRDICQRGTSLTIQCQVDSQVTMMFWYRQQPGQSLTLIATANQGSEATYESGFVIDKFPISRPNLTFSTLTVSNMSPEDSSIYLCSVLQGAKNIQYFGAGTRLSVL.

This clonotype was observed at least ten times. This chain connects TRBV28 to TRBJ2-4; 10 bases match TRBD2. The assigned J gene may be wrong: the sequence end matches TRBJ2-7 better. The CDR3 spans 16 residues. Per the germline V gene, CDR1 is MDHEN and CDR2 is SYDVKM. CDR3 sequence: CASSLSSSGRRNEQYF. The CDR3 DNA follows: TGTGCCAGCAGTTTATCGTCTAGCGGGAGAAGGAACGAGCAGTACTTC.